This TCR beta chain derives from a study of blood T cell repertoires in COVID-19. Study at large: Material from acute and convalescent COVID-19 was sourced from the United States, Italy and Spain.

The length of the CDR3 is 12 residues. The germline V gene encodes CDR1 GTSNPN and CDR2 SVGIG (reference sequence). V was cut by 1 base and J by 12 bases, with 13 bases left in between. Seattle participants joined during active infection and were tracked over time. TCRdb keeps only in-frame clones here, not all; method: immunoSEQ multiplex PCR. This sample has about 150,000 clones, with approximately 90% found just once. The gene calls are TRBV30 and TRBJ2-1; D may be TRBD1 (6 bases). This sequence was found in a man between 18 and 29 years old with COVID-19, enrolled during active disease. The sequenced material came from peripheral blood. CDR3 protein: CAWSGQGSGQFF. In DNA, the CDR3 is TGTGCCTGGAGTGGTCAGGGGAGCGGGCAGTTCTTC.